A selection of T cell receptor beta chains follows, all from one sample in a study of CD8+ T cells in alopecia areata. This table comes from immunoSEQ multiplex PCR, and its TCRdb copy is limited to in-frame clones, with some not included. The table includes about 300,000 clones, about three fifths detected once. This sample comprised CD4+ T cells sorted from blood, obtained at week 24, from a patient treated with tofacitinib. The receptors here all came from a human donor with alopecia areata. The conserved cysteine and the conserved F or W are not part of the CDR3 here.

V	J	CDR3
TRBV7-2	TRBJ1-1	ASSTAGTWSEAF
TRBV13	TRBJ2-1	ASSLASGASYNEQF
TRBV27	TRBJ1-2	ASSLQGALPYGYT
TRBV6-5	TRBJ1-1	ASRAGLGMNTEAF
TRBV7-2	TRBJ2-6	ASSPQSGANVLT
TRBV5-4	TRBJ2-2	ASSSPGQGAYTGELF
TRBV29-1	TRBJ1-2	SVAGRVGYGYT
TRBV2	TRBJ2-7	ASSEAQPLAGVSEQY
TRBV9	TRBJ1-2	ASSVQAENYGYT
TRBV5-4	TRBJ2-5	ASSLAGYQETQY
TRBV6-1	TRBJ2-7	ASSEWSYEQY
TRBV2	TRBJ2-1	ASSEWDRGNEQF
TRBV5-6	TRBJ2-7	ASSLDRVYEQY
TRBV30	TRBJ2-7	AWSPGTGVSYEQY
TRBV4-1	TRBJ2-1	ASSQQGASSYNEQF
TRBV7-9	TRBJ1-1	ASSPARKTEAF
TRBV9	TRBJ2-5	ASSPGTGPQETQY
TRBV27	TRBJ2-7	ASSTDRTYEQY
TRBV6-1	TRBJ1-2	ASSEGYLGRDNYGYT
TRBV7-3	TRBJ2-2	ASSPTRDSISNTGELF
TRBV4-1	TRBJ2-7	ASSQARRESSYEQY
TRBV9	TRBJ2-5	ASSWRGEQETQY
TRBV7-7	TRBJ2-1	ASSLGIQGDEQF
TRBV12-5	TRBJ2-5	ASGPGGTGRQETQY
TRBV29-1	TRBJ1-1	SVERRVNTEAF
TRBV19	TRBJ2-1	ASRRDRSSYNEQF
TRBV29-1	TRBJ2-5	SVQGVGETQY
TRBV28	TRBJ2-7	ASSPMTGRNEQY
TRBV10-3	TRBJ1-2	AISGGGGDGYT
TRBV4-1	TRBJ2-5	ASGSAPQETQY
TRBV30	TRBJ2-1	ASTQSSYNEQF
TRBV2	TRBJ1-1	ASQDYRDTEAF
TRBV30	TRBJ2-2	AWTIIRGARELF
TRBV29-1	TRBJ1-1	SVERNTEAF
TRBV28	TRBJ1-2	ASSLLRGQPYGYT
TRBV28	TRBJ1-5	ASSLPGRDTYSNQPQH
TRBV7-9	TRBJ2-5	ASSSLDRGNQETQY
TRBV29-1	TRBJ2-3	SVKKADTQY
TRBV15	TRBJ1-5	ATSRGGRPQH
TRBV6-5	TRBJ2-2	ASSYPTSGAGELF
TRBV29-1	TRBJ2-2	SVGRTANTGELF
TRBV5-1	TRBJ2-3	ASSDHGPDTQY